This T cell receptor (beta chain) was sequenced for a study of T-cell reconstitution after alpha-beta-depleted transplantation in children. Per germline, CDR1 SGHDN and CDR2 FVKESK. V lost 1 base to trimming and J lost 9 bases, with 19 bases between them. The CDR3 has 16 residues. Unique molecular identifiers were incorporated during preparation of the TCRbeta library. Each CDR3 protein gets one entry after TCRdb re-called the PCR reads with MiXCR. The data hold some 840,000 distinct CDR3 sequences, with roughly 15% observed a single time. The J gene is TRBJ2-1, the V gene TRBV14; weak D call: TRBD2 (5 bases). This TCR was sampled from a male patient younger than 18 who had a stem cell transplant for acute lymphoblastic leukemia, so the T cells may come from the graft donor. The starting material was PBMCs, mostly from graft donor cells, obtained 360 days after TCRalphabeta/CD19-depleted stem cell transplant. CDR3 protein: CASSQGVPSIFFEQFF. The CDR3 DNA sequence: TGTGCCAGCAGCCAAGGAGTGCCTAGCATTTTCTTTGAGCAGTTCTTC.